These T cell receptor beta chains were read from a single sample in a study of cytomegalovirus exposure and HLA in healthy donors. This table comes from immunoSEQ multiplex PCR, and its TCRdb copy is limited to in-frame clones, with some not included. This table holds 150,000 or so clones, about 82% found once. The sequenced material came from PBMCs. The receptor source for this set is a man under 40 in good health and CMV-seropositive. The CDR3 runs from the conserved cysteine through the conserved F or W. The order of the fields is V gene, J gene, D gene, clone size, CDR3 length, CDR3 protein, CDR3 DNA. The D gene is left open where the match is weak. For some rows the clone size is stated as once, few or many, or as a class when expanded; others skip it.

v_gene: TRBV5-4; j_gene: TRBJ2-7; d_gene: TRBD2; abundance: .; len: 17; CDR3aa: CASSSGQGGLAGGEQYF; CDR3nt: TGTGCCAGCAGCTCGGGACAGGGAGGCCTAGCGGGGGGAGAGCAGTACTTC
v_gene: TRBV5-4; j_gene: TRBJ1-1; d_gene: TRBD1; abundance: .; len: 13; CDR3aa: CASRPTGVTEAFF; CDR3nt: TGTGCCAGCAGACCTACAGGGGTCACTGAAGCTTTCTTT
v_gene: TRBV2; j_gene: TRBJ2-3; d_gene: .; abundance: once; len: 13; CDR3aa: CAGGLTSTDTQYF; CDR3nt: TGTGCCGGAGGGCTAACTAGCACAGATACGCAGTATTTT
v_gene: TRBV9; j_gene: TRBJ2-7; d_gene: TRBD2; abundance: .; len: 12; CDR3aa: CASSAAGYEQYF; CDR3nt: TGTGCCAGCAGCGCAGCGGGGTACGAGCAGTACTTC
v_gene: TRBV15; j_gene: TRBJ1-3; d_gene: TRBD1; abundance: .; len: 14; CDR3aa: CATSRGQGVNTIYF; CDR3nt: TGTGCCACCAGCAGGGGACAGGGCGTAAACACCATATATTTT
v_gene: TRBV4-3; j_gene: TRBJ2-3; d_gene: TRBD2; abundance: .; len: 18; CDR3aa: CASSQDPTSGGSTDTQYF; CDR3nt: TGCGCCAGCAGCCAAGATCCGACTAGCGGGGGATCCACAGATACGCAGTATTTT
v_gene: TRBV5-1; j_gene: TRBJ2-7; d_gene: TRBD2; abundance: few; len: 15; CDR3aa: CASSAGLAGAYEQYF; CDR3nt: TGCGCCAGCAGCGCCGGACTAGCGGGAGCCTACGAGCAGTACTTC
v_gene: TRBV6-5; j_gene: TRBJ1-1; d_gene: .; abundance: .; len: 15; CDR3aa: CASSYRTAENTEAFF; CDR3nt: TGTGCCAGCAGTTACCGCACAGCAGAGAACACTGAAGCTTTCTTT
v_gene: TRBV30; j_gene: TRBJ1-5; d_gene: .; abundance: once; len: 13; CDR3aa: CAWSSRADQPQHF; CDR3nt: TGTGCCTGGAGTTCCAGGGCAGATCAGCCCCAGCATTTT
v_gene: TRBV4-1; j_gene: TRBJ1-2; d_gene: .; abundance: .; len: 15; CDR3aa: CASSQDTTYNYGYTF; CDR3nt: TGCGCCAGCAGCCAAGATACGACTTATAACTATGGCTACACCTTC
v_gene: TRBV9; j_gene: TRBJ2-5; d_gene: TRBD1; abundance: .; len: 13; CDR3aa: CASSDRQGETQYF; CDR3nt: TGTGCCAGCAGCGACAGACAGGGAGAGACCCAGTACTTC
v_gene: TRBV9; j_gene: TRBJ2-7; d_gene: .; abundance: .; len: 13; CDR3aa: CASSPRTKYEQYF; CDR3nt: TGTGCCAGCAGCCCCCGGACAAAGTACGAGCAGTACTTC
v_gene: TRBV7-2; j_gene: TRBJ1-2; d_gene: TRBD1; abundance: .; len: 13; CDR3aa: CASSLGAGGDYTF; CDR3nt: TGTGCCAGCAGCTTAGGTGCAGGGGGCGACTACACCTTC
v_gene: TRBV6-1; j_gene: TRBJ2-3; d_gene: .; abundance: .; len: 14; CDR3aa: CASSERLGTDTQYF; CDR3nt: TGTGCCAGCAGTGAAAGACTAGGGACAGATACGCAGTATTTT
v_gene: TRBV29-1; j_gene: TRBJ2-1; d_gene: .; abundance: .; len: 10; CDR3aa: CSDRYNEQFF; CDR3nt: TGCAGCGACAGGTACAATGAGCAGTTCTTC
v_gene: TRBV9; j_gene: TRBJ2-5; d_gene: TRBD2; abundance: .; len: 15; CDR3aa: CASSDTSGVQETQYF; CDR3nt: TGTGCCAGCAGCGATACTAGCGGGGTCCAAGAGACCCAGTACTTC
v_gene: TRBV11-3; j_gene: TRBJ2-3; d_gene: .; abundance: .; len: 16; CDR3aa: CASSPGTPKFRDTQYF; CDR3nt: TGTGCCAGCAGCCCCGGGACTCCCAAATTTCGGGATACGCAGTATTTT